Listed below are T cell receptor beta chains from one sample, sequenced in a study of blood T cell repertoires in COVID-19. The assay was immunoSEQ multiplex PCR, and TCRdb's table has in-frame clones only and misses some. The data contain 20,000 to 25,000 clones, approximately 85% of them singletons. The sequencing input was peripheral blood. The receptors shown here come from a human donor with active COVID-19. The donor label of this sample is uncertain. CDR3s include the opening cysteine and the closing phenylalanine or tryptophan. The D gene is left open where the match is weak. Where a row states a size, it is once, few, many or the class of an expanded clone; other rows omit it.

NA	TRBV5-1	TRBJ1-2	TRBD1	CASSSTGNNYGYTF	TGCGCCAGCAGCTCGACAGGGAATAACTATGGCTACACCTTC
NA	TRBV19	TRBJ2-2	TRBD2	CASSIVAGGPGELFF	TGTGCCAGTAGTATTGTAGCGGGGGGGCCCGGGGAGCTGTTTTTT
medium-sized	TRBV7-8	TRBJ1-2	TRBD1	CASSLRQGPTLNYGYTF	TGTGCCAGCAGCTTGCGACAGGGCCCTACGCTTAACTATGGCTACACCTTC
NA	TRBV7-8	TRBJ2-7	NA	CASSPRQGSSEQYF	TGTGCCAGCAGCCCTCGCCAGGGGTCCTCCGAGCAGTACTTC
NA	TRBV3-1/TRBV3-2	TRBJ2-5	TRBD2	CASSQDGTRRETQYF	TGTGCCAGCAGCCAAGATGGGACTAGGAGAGAGACCCAGTACTTC
NA	TRBV28	TRBJ1-2	NA	CASSPGTFPGGYGYTF	TGTGCCAGCAGCCCTGGGACATTTCCCGGTGGCTATGGCTACACCTTC
NA	TRBV13	TRBJ2-2	TRBD1	CASSFRQGAHNGELFF	TGTGCCAGCAGCTTTCGGCAGGGGGCGCATAACGGGGAGCTGTTTTTT
NA	TRBV2	TRBJ1-1	NA	CASSDRGGETFF	TGTGCCAGCAGTGATCGGGGGGGTGAAACTTTCTTT
once	TRBV27	TRBJ2-2	NA	CASRRTLNTGELFF	TGTGCCAGCAGACGGACACTTAACACCGGGGAGCTGTTTTTT
NA	TRBV28	TRBJ1-2	NA	CASSDPRGSYGYTF	TGTGCCAGCAGCGACCCCAGGGGATCCTATGGCTACACCTTC
NA	TRBV6-6	TRBJ1-2	NA	CASSYSDRQSYGYTF	TGTGCCAGCAGTTACTCGGACAGACAATCCTATGGCTACACCTTC
NA	TRBV9	TRBJ1-2	NA	CASSVDAGNYGYTF	TGTGCCAGCAGCGTAGATGCGGGTAACTATGGCTACACCTTC
NA	TRBV29-1	TRBJ1-1	NA	CSVVGAGKTEAFF	TGCAGCGTTGTTGGGGCAGGGAAGACTGAAGCTTTCTTT
NA	TRBV3-1/TRBV3-2	TRBJ2-1	TRBD1	CASSRKPGTDINPFF	TGTGCCAGCAGCCGAAAGCCCGGGACAGACATAAATCCGTTCTTC
NA	TRBV24-1	TRBJ1-5	TRBD1	CATSDAGQGDNQPQHF	TGTGCCACCAGTGACGCGGGACAGGGCGACAATCAGCCCCAGCATTTT
NA	TRBV21-1	TRBJ1-5	NA	CASSTWGRLFNQPQHF	TGTGCCAGCAGCACGTGGGGCAGACTCTTCAATCAGCCCCAGCATTTT
NA	TRBV7-9	TRBJ2-5	TRBD2	CASTSGGVRADQETQYF	TGTGCCAGCACCTCGGGAGGGGTCAGGGCGGATCAAGAGACCCAGTACTTC
NA	TRBV5-8	TRBJ2-2	NA	CASSGRKGIYTGELFF	TGTGCCAGCAGCGGGCGTAAGGGGATCTACACCGGGGAGCTGTTTTTT
NA	TRBV9	TRBJ2-5	TRBD2	CASSVVGGGPLETQYF	TGTGCCAGCAGCGTAGTCGGGGGGGGCCCCCTGGAGACCCAGTACTTC
NA	TRBV25-1	TRBJ1-5	NA	CASSDGGINQPQHF	TGTGCCAGCAGTGACGGGGGAATCAATCAGCCCCAGCATTTT
NA	TRBV4-3	TRBJ2-1	NA	CASSQDFNGDNEQFF	TGCGCCAGCAGCCAAGATTTTAACGGGGACAATGAGCAGTTCTTC
NA	TRBV5-1	TRBJ1-2	TRBD1	CASANTGTGGDGYTF	TGCGCCAGCGCCAATACCGGGACAGGGGGCGACGGCTACACCTTC
few	TRBV2	TRBJ2-3	TRBD2	CASSEQGGDTDTQYF	TGTGCCAGCAGTGAGCAGGGAGGGGACACAGATACGCAGTATTTT
NA	TRBV12-3/TRBV12-4	TRBJ2-5	NA	CASSRIPTGWIDF	TGTGCCAGCAGCCGAATCCCGACTGGGTGGATTGACTTC
NA	TRBV6-2/TRBV6-3	TRBJ2-7	TRBD2	CASSSLAGGLYEQYF	TGTGCCAGCAGTTCTCTAGCGGGAGGTCTTTACGAGCAGTACTTC
NA	TRBV11-3	TRBJ2-5	NA	CASSLAQQETQYF	TGTGCCAGCAGCTTAGCCCAGCAAGAGACCCAGTACTTC
NA	TRBV7-2	TRBJ1-2	NA	CASSLLVGGDGYTF	TGTGCCAGCAGCTTACTTGTAGGGGGGGATGGCTACACCTTC
NA	TRBV19	TRBJ1-4	TRBD1	CASHPADRAGKLFF	TGTGCCAGCCATCCGGCGGACAGGGCCGGGAAACTGTTTTTT
NA	TRBV9	TRBJ1-2	TRBD1	CASGLRQGAKGYGYTF	TGTGCCAGCGGTCTCCGGCAGGGGGCAAAGGGGTATGGCTACACCTTC
NA	TRBV28	TRBJ1-5	TRBD1	CASRMTGFGQPQHF	TGTGCCAGCAGGATGACAGGGTTCGGTCAGCCCCAGCATTTT
NA	TRBV28	TRBJ2-1	TRBD1	CASSGQGMGTTRYNEQFF	TGTGCCAGCAGCGGACAGGGGATGGGGACTACGCGATACAATGAGCAGTTCTTC
NA	TRBV18	TRBJ2-5	NA	CASSPSSQETQYF	TGTGCCAGCTCACCTTCCAGCCAAGAGACCCAGTACTTC
NA	TRBV3-1/TRBV3-2	TRBJ1-1	NA	CASSSRGGKEAFF	TGTGCCAGCAGCTCCCGGGGCGGGAAAGAAGCTTTCTTT
NA	TRBV5-5	TRBJ1-2	NA	CASSHGVRDANYGYTF	TGTGCCAGCAGCCACGGAGTACGGGATGCTAACTATGGCTACACCTTC
NA	TRBV2	TRBJ2-3	TRBD2	CASSESLAGSDTQYF	TGTGCCAGCAGTGAAAGCCTAGCGGGGTCAGATACGCAGTATTTT
once	TRBV4-2	TRBJ2-3	TRBD2	CASSQDWGRGTDTQYF	TGTGCCAGCAGCCAAGATTGGGGGAGGGGAACAGATACGCAGTATTTT
once	TRBV5-4	TRBJ2-3	TRBD1	CASSGPGTDGGDSQYF	TGTGCCAGCAGCGGTCCTGGGACAGATGGGGGCGATTCGCAGTATTTT
NA	TRBV28	TRBJ2-2	TRBD2	CASSRLTGTSGNTGELFF	TGTGCCAGCAGCCGATTAACCGGGACTAGCGGAAACACCGGGGAGCTGTTTTTT
NA	TRBV10-3	TRBJ2-2	TRBD1	CAISSGTEVAGELFF	TGTGCCATCAGTTCCGGGACAGAAGTAGCCGGGGAGCTGTTTTTT
once	TRBV9	TRBJ2-4	NA	CASSPGSSRNIQYF	TGTGCCAGCAGCCCAGGATCCAGTAGAAACATTCAGTACTTC
NA	TRBV27	TRBJ1-5	NA	CASSLAWNQPQHF	TGTGCCAGCAGTTTGGCTTGGAATCAGCCCCAGCATTTT
NA	TRBV27	TRBJ1-3	NA	CASKLLSGNTIYF	TGTGCCAGCAAACTGCTCTCTGGAAACACCATATATTTT
NA	TRBV4-1	TRBJ1-2	NA	CASSQDWGLRRGYTF	TGCGCCAGCAGCCAAGATTGGGGGCTCCGACGAGGCTACACCTTC
once	TRBV19	TRBJ2-1	TRBD2	CASSVPGLAGGKYNEQFF	TGTGCCAGTAGTGTACCGGGACTAGCGGGGGGGAAGTACAATGAGCAGTTCTTC
few	TRBV9	TRBJ1-2	NA	CASSTRGAYYGYTF	TGTGCCAGCAGCACCCGGGGGGCGTACTATGGCTACACCTTC
NA	TRBV10-2	TRBJ2-6	NA	CASSEGLFKPSGANVLTF	TGCGCCAGCAGTGAGGGACTATTTAAGCCGTCTGGGGCCAACGTCCTGACTTTC
NA	TRBV5-4	TRBJ2-3	TRBD2	CASSPSGGAGTDTQYF	TGTGCCAGCAGTCCTAGCGGGGGGGCTGGCACAGATACGCAGTATTTT
NA	TRBV15	TRBJ2-6	TRBD1	CATSRAGQDLANVLTF	TGTGCCACCAGCAGGGCTGGACAGGACCTCGCCAACGTCCTGACTTTC
NA	TRBV19	TRBJ2-3	NA	CASSIRRESDTQYF	TGTGCCAGTAGTATTAGACGGGAGTCAGATACGCAGTATTTT